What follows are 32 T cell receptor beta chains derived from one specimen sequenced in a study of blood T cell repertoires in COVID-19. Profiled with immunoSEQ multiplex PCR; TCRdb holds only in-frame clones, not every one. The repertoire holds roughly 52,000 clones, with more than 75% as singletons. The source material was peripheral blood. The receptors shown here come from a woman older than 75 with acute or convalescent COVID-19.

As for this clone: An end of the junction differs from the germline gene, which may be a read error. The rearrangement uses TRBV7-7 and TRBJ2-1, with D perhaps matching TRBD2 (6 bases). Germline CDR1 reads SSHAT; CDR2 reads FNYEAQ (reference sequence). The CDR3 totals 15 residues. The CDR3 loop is CASSMGLRSYNEQFF. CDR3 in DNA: TGTGCTAGCAGCATGGGACTCCGCTCCTACAATGAGCAGTTCTTC.

Here the CDR3 DNA reads TGTGCCAGCAGCTGGGACACTCCGAACACCGGGGAGCTGTTTTTT. Translating it yields CASSWDTPNTGELFF. V is TRBV14 and J is TRBJ2-2; weak D call: TRBD1 (6 bases). CDR3 length equals 15 residues. The V end lost 5 bases, the J end lost 0 bases, and 10 bases lay between the germline ends. Germline CDR1 is SGHDN and CDR2 is FVKESK.

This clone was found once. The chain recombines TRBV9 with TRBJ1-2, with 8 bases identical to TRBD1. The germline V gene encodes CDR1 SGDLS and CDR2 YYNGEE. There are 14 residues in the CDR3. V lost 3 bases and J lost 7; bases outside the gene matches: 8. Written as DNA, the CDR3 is TGTGCCAGCAGCGGCTCGGACAGGGTTTTTGGCTACACCTTC. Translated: CASSGSDRVFGYTF.

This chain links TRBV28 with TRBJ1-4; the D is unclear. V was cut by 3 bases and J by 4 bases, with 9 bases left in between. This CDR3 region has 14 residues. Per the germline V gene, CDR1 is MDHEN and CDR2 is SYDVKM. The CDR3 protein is CASSFRGGNEKLFF. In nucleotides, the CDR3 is TGTGCCAGCAGTTTCAGAGGAGGTAATGAAAAACTGTTTTTT.

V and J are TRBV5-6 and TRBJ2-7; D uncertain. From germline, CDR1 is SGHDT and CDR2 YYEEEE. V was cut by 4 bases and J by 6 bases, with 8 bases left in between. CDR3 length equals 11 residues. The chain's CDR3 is CASSRQVEQYF. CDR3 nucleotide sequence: TGTGCCAGCAGCCGTCAGGTCGAGCAGTACTTC.

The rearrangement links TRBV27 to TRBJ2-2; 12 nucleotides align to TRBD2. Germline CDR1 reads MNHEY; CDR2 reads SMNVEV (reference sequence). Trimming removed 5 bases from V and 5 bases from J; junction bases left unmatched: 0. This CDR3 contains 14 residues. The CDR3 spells CASSLAGGTGELFF. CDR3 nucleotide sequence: TGTGCCAGCAGTCTAGCGGGAGGGACCGGGGAGCTGTTTTTT.

CDR3 loop: CASSLGTAKETQYF. In nucleotides, the CDR3 is TGCGCCAGCAGCCTCGGGACTGCCAAAGAGACCCAGTACTTC. The genes are TRBV5-1 and TRBJ2-5; tentatively, D is TRBD2 (6 bases). Germline-derived CDR1 and CDR2 are SGHRS and YFSETQ. Trimming removed 4 bases at V and 3 bases at J, with 13 bases between. The CDR3 consists of 14 residues.

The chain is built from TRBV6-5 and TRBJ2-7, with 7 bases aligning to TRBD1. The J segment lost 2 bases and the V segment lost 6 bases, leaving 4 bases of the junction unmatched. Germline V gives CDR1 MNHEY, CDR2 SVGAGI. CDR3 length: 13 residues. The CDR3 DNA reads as TGTGCCAGCAGCCGGGACAGAACCTACGAGCAGTACGTC. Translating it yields CASSRDRTYEQYV.

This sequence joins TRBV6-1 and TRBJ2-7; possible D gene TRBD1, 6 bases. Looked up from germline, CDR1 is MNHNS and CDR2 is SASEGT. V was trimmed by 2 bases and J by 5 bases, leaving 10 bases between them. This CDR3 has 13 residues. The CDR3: CASSETGLDEQYF. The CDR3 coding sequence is TGTGCCAGCAGTGAAACAGGGTTGGACGAGCAGTACTTC.

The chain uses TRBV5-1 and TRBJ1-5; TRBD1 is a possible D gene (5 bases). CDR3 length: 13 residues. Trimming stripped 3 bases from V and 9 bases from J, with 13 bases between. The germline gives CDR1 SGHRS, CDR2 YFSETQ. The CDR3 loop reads CASSWGGDGPQHF. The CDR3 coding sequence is TGCGCCAGCAGCTGGGGCGGTGATGGGCCCCAGCATTTT.

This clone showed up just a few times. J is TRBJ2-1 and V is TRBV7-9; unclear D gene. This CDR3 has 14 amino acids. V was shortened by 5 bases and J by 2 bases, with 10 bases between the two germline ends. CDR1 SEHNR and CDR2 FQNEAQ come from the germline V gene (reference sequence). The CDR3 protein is CASSQSTAYNEQFF. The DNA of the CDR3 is TGTGCCAGCAGCCAATCTACAGCCTACAATGAGCAGTTCTTC.

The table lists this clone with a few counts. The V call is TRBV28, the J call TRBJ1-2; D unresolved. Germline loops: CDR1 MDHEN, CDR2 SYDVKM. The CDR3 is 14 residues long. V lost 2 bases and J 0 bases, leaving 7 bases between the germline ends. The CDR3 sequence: CASSLGSPNYGYTF. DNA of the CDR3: TGTGCCAGCAGTTTAGGGAGTCCTAACTATGGCTACACCTTC.

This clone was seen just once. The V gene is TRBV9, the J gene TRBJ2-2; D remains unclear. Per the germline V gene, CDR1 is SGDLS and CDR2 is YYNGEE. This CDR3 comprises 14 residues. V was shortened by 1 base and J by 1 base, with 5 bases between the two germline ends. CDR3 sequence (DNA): TGTGCCAGCAGCGTACGTAAGAACACCGGGGAGCTGTTTTTT. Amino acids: CASSVRKNTGELFF.

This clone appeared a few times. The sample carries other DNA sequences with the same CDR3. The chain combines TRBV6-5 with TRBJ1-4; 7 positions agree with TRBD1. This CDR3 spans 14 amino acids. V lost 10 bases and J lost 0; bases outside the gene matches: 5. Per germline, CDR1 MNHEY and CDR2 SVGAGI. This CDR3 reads CATRTGATNEKLFF. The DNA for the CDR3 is TGTGCCACCCGAACAGGGGCAACTAATGAAAAACTGTTTTTT.

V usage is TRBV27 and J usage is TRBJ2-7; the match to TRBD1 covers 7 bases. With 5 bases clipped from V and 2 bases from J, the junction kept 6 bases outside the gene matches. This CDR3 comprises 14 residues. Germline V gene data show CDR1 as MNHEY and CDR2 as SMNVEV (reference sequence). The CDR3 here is CASSARGQTYEQYF. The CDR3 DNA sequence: TGTGCCAGCAGTGCCCGGGGACAGACCTACGAGCAGTACTTC.

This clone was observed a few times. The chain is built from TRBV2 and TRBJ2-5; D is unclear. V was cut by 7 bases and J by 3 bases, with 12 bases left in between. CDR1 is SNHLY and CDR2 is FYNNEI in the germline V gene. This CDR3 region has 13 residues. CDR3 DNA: TGTGCCAGCAATTCTAATAGAGAAGAGACCCAGTACTTC. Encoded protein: CASNSNREETQYF.

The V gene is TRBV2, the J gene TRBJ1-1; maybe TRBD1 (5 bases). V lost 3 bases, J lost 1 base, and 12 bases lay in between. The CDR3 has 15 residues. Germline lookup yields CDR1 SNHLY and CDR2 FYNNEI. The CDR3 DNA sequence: TGTGCCAGCAGTGAGCAGGGTGCCGGGAACACTGAAGCTTTCTTT. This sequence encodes CASSEQGAGNTEAFF.

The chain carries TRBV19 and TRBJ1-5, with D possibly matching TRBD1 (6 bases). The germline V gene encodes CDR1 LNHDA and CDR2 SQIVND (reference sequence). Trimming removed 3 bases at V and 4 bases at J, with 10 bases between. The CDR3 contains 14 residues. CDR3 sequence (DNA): TGTGCCAGTAGTATCCCAGGGGTTAATCAGCCCCAGCATTTT. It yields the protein CASSIPGVNQPQHF.

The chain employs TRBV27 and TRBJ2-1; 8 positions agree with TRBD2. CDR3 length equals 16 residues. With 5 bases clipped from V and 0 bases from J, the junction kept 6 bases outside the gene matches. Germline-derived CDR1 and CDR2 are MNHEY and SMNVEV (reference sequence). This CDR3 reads CASSRAGGPSYNEQFF. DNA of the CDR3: TGTGCCAGCAGTCGGGCGGGAGGCCCCTCCTACAATGAGCAGTTCTTC.

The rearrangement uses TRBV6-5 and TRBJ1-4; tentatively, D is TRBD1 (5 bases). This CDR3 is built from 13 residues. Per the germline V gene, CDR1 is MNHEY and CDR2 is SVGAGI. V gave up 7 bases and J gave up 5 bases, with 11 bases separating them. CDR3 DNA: TGTGCCAGCACCCCCCGGGGGAATGAAAAACTGTTTTTT. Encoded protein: CASTPRGNEKLFF.

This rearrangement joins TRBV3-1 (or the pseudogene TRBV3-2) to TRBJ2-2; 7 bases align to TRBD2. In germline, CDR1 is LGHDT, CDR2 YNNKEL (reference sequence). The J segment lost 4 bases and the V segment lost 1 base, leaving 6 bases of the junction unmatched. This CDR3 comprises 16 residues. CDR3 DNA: TGTGCCAGCAGCCAAGTTGCGGGAGACCCCACCGGGGAGCTGTTTTTT. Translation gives CASSQVAGDPTGELFF.

The DNA for the CDR3 is TGTGCCAGCAGCTTTTCGGTTCAAGACGGGGAGCTGTTTTTT. Translating it yields CASSFSVQDGELFF. The rearrangement uses TRBV11-1 and TRBJ2-2; D is unresolved. Germline CDR1 and CDR2: SGHAT and FQDESV (reference sequence). The CDR3 is made up of 14 amino acids. The V end was cut by 3 bases, the J end by 7 bases, with 12 bases between.

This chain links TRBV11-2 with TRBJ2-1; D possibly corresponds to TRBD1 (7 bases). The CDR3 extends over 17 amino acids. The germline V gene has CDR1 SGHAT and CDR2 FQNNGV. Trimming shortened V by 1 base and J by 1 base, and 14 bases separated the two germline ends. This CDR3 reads CASSLAISGGSYNEQFF. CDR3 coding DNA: TGTGCCAGCAGCTTAGCCATCTCAGGGGGGTCCTACAATGAGCAGTTCTTC.

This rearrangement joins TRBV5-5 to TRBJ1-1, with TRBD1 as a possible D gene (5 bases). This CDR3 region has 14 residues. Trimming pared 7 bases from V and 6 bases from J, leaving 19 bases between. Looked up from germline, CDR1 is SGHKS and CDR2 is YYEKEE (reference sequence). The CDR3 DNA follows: TGTGCCAGCCTTATAAACAGGCCGGGCGCTGAAGCTTTCTTT. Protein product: CASLINRPGAEAFF.

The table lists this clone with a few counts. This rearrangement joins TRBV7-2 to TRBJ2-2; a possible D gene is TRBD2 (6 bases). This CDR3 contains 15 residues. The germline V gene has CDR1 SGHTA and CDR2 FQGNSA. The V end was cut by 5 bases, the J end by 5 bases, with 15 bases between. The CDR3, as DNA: TGTGCCAGCAGCGATAACGGTGGGGGGACCGGGGAGCTGTTTTTT. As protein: CASSDNGGGTGELFF.

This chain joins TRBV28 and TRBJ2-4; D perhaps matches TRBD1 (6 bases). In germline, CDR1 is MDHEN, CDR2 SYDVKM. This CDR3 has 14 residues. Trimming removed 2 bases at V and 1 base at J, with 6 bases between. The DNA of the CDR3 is TGTGCCAGCAGTTTAGGACAGGCCAAAAACATTCAGTACTTC. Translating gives CASSLGQAKNIQYF.

CDR3 residues: CASSQFPPEHLLNTEAFF. The CDR3 DNA reads TGTGCCAGCAGCCAATTTCCGCCTGAGCACTTATTGAACACTGAAGCTTTCTTT. The chain couples TRBV16 to TRBJ1-1; no firm D call. Germline CDR1 is KGHSY and CDR2 is FQNENV. V was pared by 1 base and J by 0 bases, with 18 bases between. The CDR3 runs to 18 residues.

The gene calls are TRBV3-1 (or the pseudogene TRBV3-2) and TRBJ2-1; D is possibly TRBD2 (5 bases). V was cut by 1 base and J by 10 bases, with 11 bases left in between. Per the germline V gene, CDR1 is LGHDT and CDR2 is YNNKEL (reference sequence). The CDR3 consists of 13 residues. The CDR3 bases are TGTGCCAGCAGCCAAGTCAGCGGTACCGAGCAGTTCTTC. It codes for CASSQVSGTEQFF.

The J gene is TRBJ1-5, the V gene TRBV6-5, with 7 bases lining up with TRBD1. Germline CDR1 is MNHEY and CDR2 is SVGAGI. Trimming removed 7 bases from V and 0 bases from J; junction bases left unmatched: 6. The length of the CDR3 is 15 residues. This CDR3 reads CASNSQGYSNQPQHF. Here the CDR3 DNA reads TGTGCCAGCAACTCACAGGGGTATAGCAATCAGCCCCAGCATTTT.

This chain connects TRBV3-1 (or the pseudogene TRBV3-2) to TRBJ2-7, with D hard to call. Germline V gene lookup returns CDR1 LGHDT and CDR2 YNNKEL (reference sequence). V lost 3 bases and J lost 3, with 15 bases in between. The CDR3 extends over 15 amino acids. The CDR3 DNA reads TGTGCCAGCAGCCACTTTTCCGACATTTACTACGAGCAGTACTTC. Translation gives CASSHFSDIYYEQYF.

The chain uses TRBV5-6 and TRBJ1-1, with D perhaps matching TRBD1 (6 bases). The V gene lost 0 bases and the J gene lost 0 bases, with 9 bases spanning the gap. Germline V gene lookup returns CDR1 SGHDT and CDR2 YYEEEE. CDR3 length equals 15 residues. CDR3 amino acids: CASSLVGGVNTEAFF. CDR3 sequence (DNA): TGTGCCAGCAGCTTGGTTGGGGGCGTGAACACTGAAGCTTTCTTT.

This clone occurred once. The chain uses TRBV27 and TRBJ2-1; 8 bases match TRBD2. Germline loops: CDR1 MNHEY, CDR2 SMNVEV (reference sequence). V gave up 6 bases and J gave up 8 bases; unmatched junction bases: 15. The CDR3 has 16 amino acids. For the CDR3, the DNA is TGTGCCAGCAGACCGCAGCGGGAGTTGCTGAGGGATGAGCAGTTCTTC. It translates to CASRPQRELLRDEQFF.